This TCR beta chain is from a study of blood T cells in healthy people across ages. General study results and limits: Unknown donor CMV status possibly confounded expanded clonotype changes. With age, beta diversity per million T cells declined roughly linearly, significantly by 30 to 40.

A second PCR of 7 to 11 cycles used a sample-barcoded 5' primer and a J-beta primer mix. TCRdb processed the 5' RACE reads anew with MiXCR; each CDR3 protein has one entry. The sample carries over 1,300,000 distinct CDR3 sequences, roughly 64% recorded once. This clonotype was found once. What it binds is not known. This CDR3 is built from 13 residues. V shed 3 bases and J 10 bases; nucleotides not matched to a gene: 5. Looked up from germline, CDR1 is ENHRY and CDR2 is SYGVKD. The specimen was blood. This chain links TRBV10-3 with TRBJ2-1, with 8 bases that match TRBD2. This receptor was obtained from a man between 18 and 35 years old in good health. CDR3 sequence: CAISDREGLEQFF. The DNA of the CDR3 is TGTGCCATCAGTGACCGGGAGGGCCTAGAGCAGTTCTTC.